Listed here are 22 T cell receptor beta chains from one sample, sequenced in a study of T cell responses to AZD1222 COVID-19 vaccine. Produced via immunoSEQ multiplex PCR; TCRdb's table is partial and in-frame only. The repertoire has more than 250,000 clones, 93% of them found once; the top ten carry roughly 0.51%. The source material was peripheral blood, sampled on day 0 of AZD1222 vaccination. The receptors derive from an adult in good health.

V gene TRBV7-3 combines with J gene TRBJ1-1, with D uncertain. The CDR3 length is 15 residues. CDR1 and CDR2 (germline): SGHTA, FQGTGA. V lost 3 bases, J lost 4 bases, and 15 bases lay in between. CDR3 nucleotides: TGTGCCAGCAGCTTTCGTCATGAGGGAGGCACTGAAGCTTTCTTT. Protein product: CASSFRHEGGTEAFF.

This chain uses TRBV28 with TRBJ1-1, with unresolved D. The CDR3 spans 10 residues. V lost 8 bases and J lost 1, with 2 bases in between. Germline loops: CDR1 MDHEN, CDR2 SYDVKM. As DNA, the CDR3 is TGTGCCAGCCAGAACACTGAAGCTTTCTTT. This encodes CASQNTEAFF.

The genes are TRBV21-1 and TRBJ1-5; TRBD1, as called in the table, went unchecked against the DNA. TRBV21-1 has pseudogene status. The CDR3 extends over 17 amino acids. This CDR3 reads CASSKVKDLRGNQPQHF. For the CDR3, the DNA is TGTGCCAGCAGCAAAGTTAAAGACCTCAGGGGCAATCAGCCCCAGCATTTT.

This chain uses TRBV10-3 with TRBJ2-1; 10 nucleotides match TRBD2. With V trimmed by 6 bases and J by 3 bases, 5 bases remained unmatched. In germline, CDR1 is ENHRY, CDR2 SYGVKD. The CDR3 has 15 residues. Written as DNA, the CDR3 is TGTGCCATCAGCCGGACTAGCGGAGACTACAATGAGCAGTTCTTC. This translates into CAISRTSGDYNEQFF.

This clone was observed a single time. The chain is built from TRBV5-1 and TRBJ1-2, with D maybe TRBD1 (6 bases). Trimming left V 0 bases short and J 8 bases short, with 17 bases between. This CDR3 is 15 amino acids long. The germline gives CDR1 SGHRS, CDR2 YFSETQ. The CDR3: CASSLVAGGAGGYTF. The CDR3 coding sequence is TGCGCCAGCAGCTTGGTTGCCGGGGGCGCCGGGGGCTACACCTTC.

V usage is TRBV3-1 (or the pseudogene TRBV3-2) and J usage is TRBJ1-1; D is perhaps TRBD1 (5 bases). The CDR3 extends over 13 amino acids. Trimming took off 4 bases at V and 0 bases at J, with 6 bases between the two ends. Per the germline V gene, CDR1 is LGHDT and CDR2 is YNNKEL (reference sequence). The CDR3 sequence is CASSPTVNTEAFF. The CDR3 bases are TGTGCCAGCAGCCCGACAGTGAACACTGAAGCTTTCTTT.

The V and J genes are TRBV11-2 and TRBJ2-2; D gene unclear. The V gene's germline CDR1 is SGHAT and CDR2 FQNNGV. CDR3 length: 14 residues. Trimming stripped 3 bases from V and 1 base from J, with 6 bases between. The DNA of the CDR3 is TGTGCCAGCAGCTTTGGTTGGAACACCGGGGAGCTGTTTTTT. The encoded protein is CASSFGWNTGELFF.

This clone was found once. The rearrangement uses TRBV18 and TRBJ2-1; D gene uncertain. Germline-derived CDR1 and CDR2 are KGHSH and LQKENI. V was cut by 2 bases and J by 8 bases, with 10 bases left in between. The CDR3 totals 13 residues. The CDR3 DNA follows: TGTGCCAGCTCACCAGCTAACGGCGATGAGCAGTTCTTC. Amino acids: CASSPANGDEQFF.

The V call is TRBV7-2, the J call TRBJ2-1; D is unresolved. The V end was cut by 5 bases, the J end by 4 bases, with 15 bases between. The CDR3 runs 15 residues. CDR1 and CDR2 from the germline V gene are SGHTA and FQGNSA. The CDR3 is CASSQGHPAYNEQFF. DNA for the CDR3: TGTGCCAGCAGCCAAGGGCACCCCGCGTACAATGAGCAGTTCTTC.

This sequence joins TRBV5-8 and TRBJ2-2, with 8 bases fitting TRBD2. The CDR3 is 17 residues long. Looked up from germline, CDR1 is SGHTS and CDR2 is YDEGEE. The V gene end was trimmed by 0 bases and the J gene end by 0 bases; junction bases not matched to a gene: 4. Written as DNA, the CDR3 is TGTGCCAGCAGCTTGGCCAGACTAGCGACGAACACCGGGGAGCTGTTTTTT. It codes for CASSLARLATNTGELFF.

The chain is built from TRBV9 and TRBJ1-1; no definite D call. Germline lookup yields CDR1 SGDLS and CDR2 YYNGEE. With 4 bases removed from V and 1 base from J, the gap between germline ends came to 17 bases. The CDR3 extends over 16 amino acids. CDR3 loop: CASSPTSRSPNTEAFF. The CDR3 nucleotides read TGTGCCAGCAGCCCAACTAGCAGGAGCCCGAACACTGAAGCTTTCTTT.

This sequence joins TRBV6-6 and TRBJ2-3; possible D gene TRBD2, 6 bases. CDR1 is MNHNY and CDR2 is SVGAGI in the germline V gene (reference sequence). The length of the CDR3 is 14 residues. Trimming removed 5 bases from V and 2 bases from J, with 11 bases in between. The CDR3 region has the DNA TGTGCCAGCAGTAAACCGGGAGACACAGATACGCAGTATTTT. Its protein is CASSKPGDTDTQYF.

The genes are TRBV2 and TRBJ2-7; D ambiguous. Germline CDR1 reads SNHLY; CDR2 reads FYNNEI. With 8 bases removed from V and 2 bases from J, the gap between germline ends came to 13 bases. This CDR3 spans 13 amino acids. The CDR3 nucleotides are TGTGCCAGCTACCGGGTCCAGCCCTACGAGCAGTACTTC. Its protein is CASYRVQPYEQYF.

CDR3 residues: CASSSSSGVLNEKLFF. In nucleotides, the CDR3 is TGTGCCAGCAGCTCTTCCTCGGGGGTTCTTAATGAAAAACTGTTTTTT. This chain connects TRBV5-4 to TRBJ1-4; D might be TRBD1 (5 bases). CDR1 is SGHNT, CDR2 YYREEE, per germline (reference sequence). Trimming shortened V by 3 bases and J by 4 bases, and 16 bases separated the two germline ends. This CDR3 spans 16 amino acids. The full variable domain, in which reference TRBV5-4 and TRBJ1-4 provide the parts outside the CDR3, is ETGVTQSPTHLIKTRGQQVTLRCSSQSGHNTVSWYQQALGQGPQFIFQYYREEENGRGNFPPRFSGLQFPNYSSELNVNALELDDSALYLCASSSSSGVLNEKLFFGSGTQLSVL.

This clone was picked up one time. The V call is TRBV7-2, the J call TRBJ2-1; D is unresolved. The CDR3 spans 15 residues. Between the trimmed V and J ends, which lost 3 bases and 9 bases, there was a span of 18 bases. CDR1 and CDR2 from the germline V gene are SGHTA and FQGNSA. For the CDR3, the DNA is TGTGCCAGCAGCTTCTTGGGCCGTGGCCAGAGTGAGCAGTTCTTC. Amino acid sequence: CASSFLGRGQSEQFF.

V gene TRBV10-3 combines with J gene TRBJ1-2, with D unresolved. V shed 0 bases and J shed 2 bases, with 4 bases lying between them. The germline CDR1 and CDR2 sequences are ENHRY and SYGVKD. CDR3 size: 13 residues. DNA of the CDR3: TGTGCCATCAGTGAGTCTGGGAACTATGGCTACACCTTC. Protein: CAISESGNYGYTF.

This CDR3 reads CASSLRGAGSTDTQYF. The CDR3 coding sequence is TGTGCCAGCAGCTTGCGGGGGGCCGGTAGCACAGATACGCAGTATTTT. The rearrangement joins TRBV7-3 to TRBJ2-3; 8 bases are shared with TRBD2. The CDR3 contains 16 residues. Germline values: CDR1 SGHTA, CDR2 FQGTGA. Germline trimming cut 3 bases from V and 0 bases from J; bases unmatched to any gene: 5.

J is TRBJ1-1 and V is TRBV18; no definite D call. V was cut by 1 base and J by 4 bases, with 10 bases left in between. Per germline, CDR1 KGHSH and CDR2 LQKENI. The CDR3 is 14 residues long. The CDR3: CASSPREFGTEAFF. The DNA for the CDR3 is TGTGCCAGCTCACCACGGGAGTTCGGCACTGAAGCTTTCTTT.

The chain joins TRBV6-2 or TRBV6-3 to TRBJ1-2; D not certain. The CDR3 is 12 amino acids. Trimming pared 5 bases from V and 4 bases from J, leaving 8 bases between. Germline V gene sequence: CDR1 MNHEY, CDR2 SVGEGT. CDR3 protein: CASSTVVYGYTF. Here the CDR3 DNA reads TGTGCCAGCAGTACAGTGGTCTATGGCTACACCTTC.

V and J are TRBV5-1 and TRBJ2-7; D uncertain. The CDR3 is 13 residues long. Trimming took 3 bases from V and 5 from J, leaving 12 bases between them. Germline values: CDR1 SGHRS, CDR2 YFSETQ. This CDR3 reads CASSSVPRDEQYF. The CDR3, as DNA: TGCGCCAGCAGCTCCGTGCCTAGAGACGAGCAGTACTTC.

This clone was seen a handful of times. This chain connects TRBV9 to TRBJ1-5, with a possible D match to TRBD1 (5 bases). Between the trimmed V and J ends, which lost 4 bases and 3 bases, there was a span of 17 bases. The germline CDR1 and CDR2 sequences are SGDLS and YYNGEE. The CDR3 sequence is 16 residues long. CDR3 sequence: CASSPGLPGFNQPQHF. The CDR3 nucleotides read TGTGCCAGCAGCCCGGGACTTCCCGGTTTCAATCAGCCCCAGCATTTT.

The J gene is TRBJ2-7, the V gene TRBV5-6; weak D call: TRBD1 (5 bases). With 5 bases removed from V and 2 bases from J, the gap between germline ends came to 20 bases. This CDR3 has 16 residues. CDR1 and CDR2 from the germline V gene are SGHDT and YYEEEE. As DNA, the CDR3 is TGTGCCAGCAGTACCGGGCCGACTCTAGGGGCCTACGAGCAGTACTTC. Protein: CASSTGPTLGAYEQYF.